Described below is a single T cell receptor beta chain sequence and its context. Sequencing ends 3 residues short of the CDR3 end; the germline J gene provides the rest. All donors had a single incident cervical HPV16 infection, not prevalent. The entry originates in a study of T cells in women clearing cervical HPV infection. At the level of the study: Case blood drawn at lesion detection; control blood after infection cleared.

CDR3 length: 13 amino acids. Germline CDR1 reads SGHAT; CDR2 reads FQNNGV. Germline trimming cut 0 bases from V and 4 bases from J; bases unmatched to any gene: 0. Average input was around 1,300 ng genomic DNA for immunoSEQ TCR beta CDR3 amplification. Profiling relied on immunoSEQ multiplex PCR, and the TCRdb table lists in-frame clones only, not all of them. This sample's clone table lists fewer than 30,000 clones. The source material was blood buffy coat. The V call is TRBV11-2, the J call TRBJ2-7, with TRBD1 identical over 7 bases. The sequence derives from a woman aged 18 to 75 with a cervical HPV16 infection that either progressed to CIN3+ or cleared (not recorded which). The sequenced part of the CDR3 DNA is TGTGCCAGCAGCTTAGAGACAGGGTACGAG. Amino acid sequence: CASSLETGYE. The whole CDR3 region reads CASSLETGYEQYF. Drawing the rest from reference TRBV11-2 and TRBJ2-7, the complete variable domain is EAGVAQSPRYKIIEKRQSVAFWCNPISGHATLYWYQQILGQGPKLLIQFQNNGVVDDSQLPKDRFSAERLKGVDSTLKIQPAKLEDSAVYLCASSLETGYEQYFGPGTRLTVT.